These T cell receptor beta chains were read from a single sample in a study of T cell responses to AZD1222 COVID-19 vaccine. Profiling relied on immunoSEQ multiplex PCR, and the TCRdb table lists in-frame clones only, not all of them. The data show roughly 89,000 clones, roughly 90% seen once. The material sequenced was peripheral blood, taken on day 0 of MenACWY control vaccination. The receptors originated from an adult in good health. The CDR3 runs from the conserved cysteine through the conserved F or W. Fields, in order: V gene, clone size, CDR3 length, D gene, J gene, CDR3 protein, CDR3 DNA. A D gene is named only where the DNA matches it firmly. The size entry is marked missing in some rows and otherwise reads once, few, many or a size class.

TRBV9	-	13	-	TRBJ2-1	CASSVGGGDEQFF	TGTGCCAGCAGCGTAGGGGGTGGAGATGAGCAGTTCTTC
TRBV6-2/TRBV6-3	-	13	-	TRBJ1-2	CASSYTKASGYTF	TGTGCCAGCAGTTACACCAAGGCTTCGGGCTACACCTTC
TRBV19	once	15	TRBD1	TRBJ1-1	CASSRDRSTNTEAFF	TGTGCCAGTAGTCGGGACAGATCTACGAACACTGAAGCTTTCTTT
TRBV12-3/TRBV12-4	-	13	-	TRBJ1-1	CASSLQGPAEAFF	TGTGCCAGCAGTTTACAGGGCCCCGCTGAAGCTTTCTTT
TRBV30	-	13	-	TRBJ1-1	CAWKSSGGTEAFF	TGTGCCTGGAAGTCATCGGGCGGGACTGAAGCTTTCTTT
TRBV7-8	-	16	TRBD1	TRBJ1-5	CASAGGAGQRVQPQHF	TGTGCCAGCGCAGGCGGGGCGGGACAGAGGGTTCAGCCCCAGCATTTT
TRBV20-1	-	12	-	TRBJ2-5	CSASRREETQYF	TGCAGTGCTAGTCGCAGGGAAGAGACCCAGTACTTC
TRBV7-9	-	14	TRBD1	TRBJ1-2	CASSFQLTGEGYTF	TGTGCCAGCAGCTTCCAATTGACAGGGGAGGGCTACACCTTC
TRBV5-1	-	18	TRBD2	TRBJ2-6	CASSSGLAGLSGANVLTF	TGCGCCAGCAGTTCCGGACTAGCGGGCCTCTCTGGGGCCAACGTCCTGACTTTC
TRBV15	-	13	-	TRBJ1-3	CATSVSSGNTIYF	TGTGCCACCAGCGTGAGCTCTGGAAACACCATATATTTT
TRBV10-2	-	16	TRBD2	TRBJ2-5	CASSRLAGERQETQYF	TGCGCCAGCAGTAGACTAGCGGGAGAGCGACAAGAGACCCAGTACTTC
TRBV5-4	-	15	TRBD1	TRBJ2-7	CASSTTTGGNYEQYF	TGTGCCAGCAGCACCACAACAGGGGGGAACTACGAGCAGTACTTC
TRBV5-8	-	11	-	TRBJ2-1	CASSSGREQFF	TGTGCCAGCAGTTCCGGTCGGGAGCAGTTCTTC
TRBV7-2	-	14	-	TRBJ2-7	CASSPSYGNYEQYF	TGTGCCAGCAGCCCATCGTACGGAAACTACGAGCAGTACTTC
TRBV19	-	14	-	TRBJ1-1	CASSEQSVNTEAFF	TGTGCCAGTAGTGAACAGAGCGTTAACACTGAAGCTTTCTTT
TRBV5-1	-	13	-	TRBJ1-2	CASSADRGYGYTF	TGCGCCAGCAGCGCGGACCGGGGCTATGGCTACACCTTC
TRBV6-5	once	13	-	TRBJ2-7	CASSYRDTYEQYF	TGTGCCAGCAGTTACAGGGACACCTACGAGCAGTACTTC
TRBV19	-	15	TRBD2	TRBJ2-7	CASTAWTSGIYEQYF	TGTGCCAGTACCGCTTGGACTAGCGGGATCTACGAGCAGTACTTC
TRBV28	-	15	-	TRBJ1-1	CASTTSGGRPRSAFF	TGTGCCAGCACCACCAGCGGGGGGCGGCCTAGGTCAGCTTTCTTT
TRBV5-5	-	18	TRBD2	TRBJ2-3	CASSPGLAGPISTDTQYF	TGTGCCAGCAGCCCCGGACTAGCGGGCCCGATTAGCACAGATACGCAGTATTTT
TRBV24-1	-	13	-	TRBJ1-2	CATSDLHFQGYTF	TGTGCCACCAGTGATTTGCACTTCCAGGGCTACACCTTC
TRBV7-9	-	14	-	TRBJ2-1	CASSFPQRNGEQFF	TGTGCCAGCAGCTTCCCGCAGCGTAATGGGGAGCAGTTCTTC
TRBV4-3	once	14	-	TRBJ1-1	CASRYQGGQTEAFF	TGCGCCAGTCGCTATCAGGGCGGCCAGACTGAAGCTTTCTTT
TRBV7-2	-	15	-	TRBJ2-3	CASSLSPGSGSAQYF	TGTGCCAGCAGCTTATCGCCTGGGTCCGGGTCCGCGCAGTATTTT
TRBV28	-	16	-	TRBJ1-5	CASRSDRIGSNQPQHF	TGTGCCAGCAGATCAGACAGGATAGGTAGCAATCAGCCCCAGCATTTT
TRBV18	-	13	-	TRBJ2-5	CASSPLGGETQYF	TGTGCCAGCTCACCACTCGGAGGAGAGACCCAGTACTTC
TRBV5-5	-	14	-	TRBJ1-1	CASSSGTRDTEAFF	TGTGCCAGCAGCTCCGGGACAAGGGACACTGAAGCTTTCTTT
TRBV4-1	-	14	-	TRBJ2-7	CASSQDGYSYEQYF	TGCGCCAGCAGCCAAGACGGGTACTCCTACGAGCAGTACTTC
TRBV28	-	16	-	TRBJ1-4	CASAPPGLQRDEKLFF	TGTGCCAGCGCCCCCCCAGGACTGCAGCGCGATGAAAAACTGTTTTTT
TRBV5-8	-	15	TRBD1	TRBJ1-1	CASSLVNRGRTEAFF	TGTGCCAGCAGCTTGGTAAACAGGGGACGCACTGAAGCTTTCTTT
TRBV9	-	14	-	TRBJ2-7	CASSVELSGLEQYF	TGTGCCAGCAGCGTAGAACTGTCGGGCCTCGAGCAGTACTTC
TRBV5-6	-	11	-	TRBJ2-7	CASGGLVEQYF	TGTGCCAGCGGGGGTTTGGTCGAGCAGTACTTC
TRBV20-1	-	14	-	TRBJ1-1	CSASRFLENTEAFF	-
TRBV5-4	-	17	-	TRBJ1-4	CASSLDPGRGTNEKLFF	TGTGCCAGCAGCTTGGACCCAGGGCGTGGGACTAATGAAAAACTGTTTTTT
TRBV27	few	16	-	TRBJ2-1	CASSLIADREGGEQFF	TGTGCCAGCAGTTTGATAGCGGACCGAGAGGGGGGTGAGCAGTTCTTC
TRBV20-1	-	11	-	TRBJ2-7	CSATTGYEQYF	TGCAGTGCTACCACAGGGTACGAGCAGTACTTC
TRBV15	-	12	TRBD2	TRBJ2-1	CATTSGTNEQFF	TGTGCCACCACTAGCGGGACGAATGAGCAGTTCTTC
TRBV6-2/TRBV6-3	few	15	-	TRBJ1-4	CASSPLGQSNEKLFF	TGTGCCAGCAGCCCACTTGGACAGTCGAATGAAAAACTGTTTTTT
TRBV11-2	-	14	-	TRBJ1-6	CASSFGRLNSPLHF	TGTGCCAGCAGCTTCGGACGGCTAAATTCACCCCTCCACTTT
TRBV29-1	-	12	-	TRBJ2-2	CSVDRETGELFF	TGCAGCGTTGATAGGGAAACCGGGGAGCTGTTTTTT
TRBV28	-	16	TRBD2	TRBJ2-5	CASSSGLAGTWETQYF	TGTGCCAGCAGTTCAGGACTAGCGGGGACTTGGGAGACCCAGTACTTC
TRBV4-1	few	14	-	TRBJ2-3	CASSQEVRTDTQYF	TGCGCCAGCAGCCAAGAGGTCCGCACAGATACGCAGTATTTT
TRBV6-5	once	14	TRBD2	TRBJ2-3	CASSLGGRADTQYF	TGTGCCAGCAGTCTGGGCGGGAGAGCAGATACGCAGTATTTT
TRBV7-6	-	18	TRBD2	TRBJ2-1	CASSSKLAGVSSYNEQFF	TGTGCCAGCAGCTCCAAACTGGCGGGAGTAAGTTCCTACAATGAGCAGTTCTTC
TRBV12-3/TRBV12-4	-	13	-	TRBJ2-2	CASSLRASGELFF	TGTGCCAGCAGTTTACGAGCGTCCGGGGAGCTGTTTTTT
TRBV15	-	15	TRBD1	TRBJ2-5	CATSREKGAWETQYF	TGTGCCACCAGCAGGGAGAAGGGGGCATGGGAGACCCAGTACTTC
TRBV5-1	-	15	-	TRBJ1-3	CASSLEGISGNTIYF	TGCGCCAGCAGCTTGGAAGGCATCTCTGGAAACACCATATATTTT
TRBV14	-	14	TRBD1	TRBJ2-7	CASSRTGGGYEQYF	TGTGCCAGCAGCCGGACAGGGGGCGGCTACGAGCAGTACTTC